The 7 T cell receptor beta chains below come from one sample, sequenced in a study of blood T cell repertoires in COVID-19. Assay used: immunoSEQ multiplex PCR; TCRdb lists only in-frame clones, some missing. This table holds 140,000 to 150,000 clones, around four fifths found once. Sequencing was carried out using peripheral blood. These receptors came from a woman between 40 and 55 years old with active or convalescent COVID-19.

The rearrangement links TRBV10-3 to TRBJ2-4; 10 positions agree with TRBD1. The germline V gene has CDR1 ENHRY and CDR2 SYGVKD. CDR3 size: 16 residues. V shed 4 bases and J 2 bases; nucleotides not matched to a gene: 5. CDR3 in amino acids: CAISGGQGLTKNIQYF. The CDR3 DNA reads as TGTGCCATCAGTGGGGGACAGGGGCTGACCAAAAACATTCAGTACTTC.

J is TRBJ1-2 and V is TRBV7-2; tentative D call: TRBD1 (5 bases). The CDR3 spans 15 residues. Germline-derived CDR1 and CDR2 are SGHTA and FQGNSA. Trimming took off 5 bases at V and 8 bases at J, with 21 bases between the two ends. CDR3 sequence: CASSPGRGITWGYTF. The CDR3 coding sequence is TGTGCCAGCAGCCCAGGGCGTGGGATTACCTGGGGCTACACCTTC.

The CDR3 spells CASSLGGGGTGELFF. The DNA for the CDR3 is TGTGCCAGCAGCTTGGGGGGAGGTGGAACCGGGGAGCTGTTTTTT. The V call is TRBV7-9, the J call TRBJ2-2, with a tentative D call TRBD2 (6 bases). Looked up from germline, CDR1 is SEHNR and CDR2 is FQNEAQ (reference sequence). The CDR3 runs to 15 residues. V shed 3 bases and J shed 5 bases, with 13 bases lying between them.

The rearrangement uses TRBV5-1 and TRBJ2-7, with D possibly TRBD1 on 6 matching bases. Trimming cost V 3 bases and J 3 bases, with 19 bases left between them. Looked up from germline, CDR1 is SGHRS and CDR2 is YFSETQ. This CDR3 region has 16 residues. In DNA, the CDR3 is TGCGCCAGCAGCTACCGGGACATGATGGCGCTCTACGAGCAGTACTTC. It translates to CASSYRDMMALYEQYF.

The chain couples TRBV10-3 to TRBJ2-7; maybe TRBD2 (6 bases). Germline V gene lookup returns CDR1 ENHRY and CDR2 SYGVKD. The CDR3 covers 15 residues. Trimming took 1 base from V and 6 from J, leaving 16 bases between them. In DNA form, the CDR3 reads TGTGCCATCAGTGAGTTCGATACTCAGGGAGGCGAGCAGTACTTC. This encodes CAISEFDTQGGEQYF.

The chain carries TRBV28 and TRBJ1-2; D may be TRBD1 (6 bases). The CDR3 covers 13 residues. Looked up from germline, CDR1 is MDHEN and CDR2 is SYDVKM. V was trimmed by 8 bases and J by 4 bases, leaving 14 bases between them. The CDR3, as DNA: TGTGCCAGCGACGAGGGGGGGATCTATGGCTACACCTTC. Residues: CASDEGGIYGYTF.

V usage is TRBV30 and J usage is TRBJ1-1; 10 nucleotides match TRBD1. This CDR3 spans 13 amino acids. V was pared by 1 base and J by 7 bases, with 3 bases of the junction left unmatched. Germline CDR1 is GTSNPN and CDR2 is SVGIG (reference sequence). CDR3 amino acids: CAWSDDRGLEAFF. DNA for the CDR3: TGTGCCTGGAGTGACGACAGGGGGCTTGAAGCTTTCTTT.